Following are 32 T cell receptor beta chains from one sample sequenced in a study of shared clonotypes between healthy human individuals. Profiling relied on immunoSEQ multiplex PCR, and the TCRdb table lists in-frame clones only, not all of them. The sample yields around 1,900,000 clones, roughly 93% seen once. The naive CD8 subset, CD45RO-negative cells positively selected for CCR7, excluded terminally differentiated effector memory CD45RA+ cells. Sequencing was done on a sample of naive CD8+ T cells from PBMCs. All receptors derive from a man aged 18 to 35 in good health. Some clones in this sample may be carry-over from other donors' samples.

The gene calls are TRBV4-3 and TRBJ2-1; a possible D gene is TRBD1 (6 bases). V was shortened by 0 bases and J by 7 bases, with 13 bases between the two germline ends. The germline V gene encodes CDR1 LGHNA and CDR2 YSLEER. This CDR3 spans 15 amino acids. Written as DNA, the CDR3 is TGCGCCAGCAGCCAAGACCCAGGGGTAGGAAATGAGCAGTTCTTC. Protein product: CASSQDPGVGNEQFF.

The chain combines TRBV7-2 with TRBJ2-1; D unresolved. The CDR3 is 17 residues long. CDR1 and CDR2 from the germline V gene are SGHTA and FQGNSA. V lost 1 base and J 0 bases, leaving 13 bases between the germline ends. The CDR3 sequence is CASSLVTARSSYNEQFF. Here the CDR3 DNA reads TGTGCCAGCAGCTTAGTTACCGCCCGGAGCTCCTACAATGAGCAGTTCTTC.

J is TRBJ1-1 and V is TRBV7-2, with D perhaps matching TRBD1 (6 bases). CDR1 and CDR2 from the germline V gene are SGHTA and FQGNSA. This CDR3 is 14 amino acids long. The V end lost 6 bases, the J end lost 9 bases, and 20 bases lay between the germline ends. CDR3 DNA: TGTGCCAGCAGATCCCGGGGGGCGGGACACAAAGCTTTCTTT. Translating gives CASRSRGAGHKAFF.

The chain combines TRBV10-3 with TRBJ2-7; the match to TRBD2 covers 7 bases. Germline V lookup: CDR1 ENHRY, CDR2 SYGVKD. CDR3 length equals 15 residues. J was trimmed by 7 bases and V by 7 bases; bases with no gene match: 16. In DNA, the CDR3 is TGTGCCATCACCGCTGGGGGAGGGCCGCCGGTAGAGCAGTACTTC. Translation: CAITAGGGPPVEQYF.

This sequence joins TRBV2 and TRBJ1-3, with 7 bases that match TRBD1. Germline trimming cut 3 bases from V and 2 bases from J; bases unmatched to any gene: 4. Germline CDR1 SNHLY, CDR2 FYNNEI. This CDR3 has 15 amino acids. CDR3 protein: CASSDPQGAGNTIYF. As DNA, the CDR3 is TGTGCCAGCAGTGATCCGCAGGGGGCTGGAAACACCATATATTTT.

This clone appeared a single time. The CDR3 DNA sequence: TGCGCCAGCAGCCAAAAGATGGCGGTTGGTCAATCGAACACTGAAGCTTTCTTT. Translation gives CASSQKMAVGQSNTEAFF. This rearrangement joins TRBV4-3 to TRBJ1-1; D is ambiguous. Germline V lookup: CDR1 LGHNA, CDR2 YSLEER. This CDR3 has 18 amino acids. Trimming cost V 2 bases and J 1 base, with 20 bases left between them.

The chain couples TRBV27 to TRBJ1-2; 7 bases line up with TRBD1. V shed 3 bases, J shed 6 bases, and the junction held 10 bases outside the gene matches. Germline lookup yields CDR1 MNHEY and CDR2 SMNVEV (reference sequence). This CDR3 is 15 amino acids long. The CDR3 DNA is TGTGCCAGCAGTTTCCAAATACAGGGGTTGCATGGCTACACCTTC. The encoded protein is CASSFQIQGLHGYTF.

This clone was found once. The rearrangement uses TRBV9 and TRBJ2-1; TRBD2 agrees at 8 bases. J was trimmed by 7 bases and V by 4 bases; bases with no gene match: 10. The germline CDR1 and CDR2 sequences are SGDLS and YYNGEE. CDR3 length: 15 amino acids. The CDR3 here is CASSNGLAVGNEQFF. The CDR3 region has the DNA TGTGCCAGCAGCAACGGACTAGCCGTGGGGAATGAGCAGTTCTTC.

V usage is TRBV6-5 and J usage is TRBJ1-2; D might be TRBD1 (5 bases). The CDR3 totals 14 residues. V was clipped by 0 bases and J by 13 bases, with 18 bases between them. Germline CDR1 is MNHEY and CDR2 is SVGAGI. CDR3 sequence (DNA): TGTGCCAGCAGTTACTCCCAGGACGGGCGGGGGGTCACCTTC. This translates into CASSYSQDGRGVTF.

The chain has TRBV28 and TRBJ2-6; D remains unclear. Trimming took 6 bases from V and 4 from J, leaving 13 bases between them. The CDR3 runs 15 residues. Per the germline V gene, CDR1 is MDHEN and CDR2 is SYDVKM. Here the CDR3 reads CASRPRTAGANVLTF. In DNA form, the CDR3 reads TGTGCCAGCAGGCCCCGGACGGCGGGGGCCAACGTCCTGACTTTC.

Here the CDR3 reads CASSLGTAHETGENNEQFF. CDR3 nucleotide sequence: TGTGCCAGCAGCCTTGGGACAGCCCATGAGACGGGAGAAAACAATGAGCAGTTCTTC. The chain is built from TRBV7-9 and TRBJ2-1; D possibly corresponds to TRBD1 (7 bases). The CDR3 consists of 19 residues. Per the germline V gene, CDR1 is SEHNR and CDR2 is FQNEAQ (reference sequence). V dropped 5 bases and J dropped 5 bases, with 28 bases sitting between them. The whole variable domain, remainder taken from reference TRBV7-9 and TRBJ2-1, is DTGVSQNPRHKITKRGQNVTFRCDPISEHNRLYWYRQTLGQGPEFLTYFQNEAQLEKSRLLSDRFSAERPKGSFSTLEIQRTEQGDSAMYLCASSLGTAHETGENNEQFFGPGTRLTVL.

The CDR3 reads CATSSRGGGGEQFF. CDR3 DNA sequence: TGTGCCACCAGCTCCCGGGGTGGAGGGGGTGAGCAGTTCTTC. V is TRBV15 and J is TRBJ2-1, with D perhaps being TRBD1 or TRBD2 (6 bases each). The V end was cut by 5 bases, the J end by 9 bases, with 17 bases between. CDR1 and CDR2 (germline): LNHNV, YYDKDF (reference sequence). This CDR3 has 14 amino acids.

This chain joins TRBV9 and TRBJ1-1, with no clear D. Germline CDR1 reads SGDLS; CDR2 reads YYNGEE. Trimming pared 0 bases from V and 1 base from J, leaving 10 bases between. This CDR3 spans 15 amino acids. CDR3 nucleotides: TGTGCCAGCAGCGTAGATGGGGAGGCGAACACTGAAGCTTTCTTT. Translation gives CASSVDGEANTEAFF.

This clone was counted once. This chain links TRBV29-1 with TRBJ2-7, with 9 bases fitting TRBD2. The CDR3 loop spans 15 amino acids. In germline, CDR1 is SQVTM, CDR2 ANQGSEA. With 0 bases clipped from V and 2 bases from J, the junction kept 5 bases outside the gene matches. The CDR3 loop reads CSVEDPQRGAYEQYF. The DNA of the CDR3 is TGCAGCGTTGAAGATCCCCAGCGGGGGGCCTACGAGCAGTACTTC.

The chain recombines TRBV5-1 with TRBJ2-1, with TRBD2 matching over 8 bases. V shed 7 bases and J 0 bases; nucleotides not matched to a gene: 9. Germline loops: CDR1 SGHRS, CDR2 YFSETQ. The CDR3 runs to 16 residues. The CDR3 here is CASSGGGSPSYNEQFF. The DNA of the CDR3 is TGCGCCAGCTCCGGGGGGGGGAGCCCCTCCTACAATGAGCAGTTCTTC.

The genes are TRBV14 and TRBJ2-2, with unresolved D. CDR1 SGHDN and CDR2 FVKESK come from the germline V gene. There are 14 residues in the CDR3. The V end lost 4 bases, the J end lost 6 bases, and 12 bases lay between the germline ends. CDR3 sequence: CASSLGFPAGELFF. In DNA, the CDR3 is TGTGCCAGCAGCCTGGGTTTTCCCGCCGGGGAGCTGTTTTTT.

The rearrangement links TRBV9 to TRBJ2-1, with TRBD1 matching over 8 bases. V lost 4 bases to trimming and J lost 0 bases; unmatched junction nucleotides: 6. This CDR3 has 16 residues. CDR1 is SGDLS and CDR2 is YYNGEE in the germline V gene. The CDR3 region has the DNA TGTGCCAGCAGCTCTCGACAGGGGAACTCCTACAATGAGCAGTTCTTC. Amino acids: CASSSRQGNSYNEQFF.

CDR3 sequence: CASSLAWGGEDYGYTF. In DNA form, the CDR3 reads TGTGCCAGCAGCTTAGCTTGGGGGGGCGAGGACTATGGCTACACCTTC. The chain recombines TRBV7-9 with TRBJ1-2; D possibly corresponds to TRBD1 (6 bases). V dropped 0 bases and J dropped 3 bases, with 14 bases sitting between them. CDR1 and CDR2 (germline): SEHNR, FQNEAQ (reference sequence). The CDR3 is 16 residues long.

J is TRBJ2-1 and V is TRBV27; D remains ambiguous. The V and J ends lost 0 bases and 7 bases respectively, with 19 bases between them. Germline CDR1 and CDR2: MNHEY and SMNVEV (reference sequence). This CDR3 region has 17 residues. CDR3 in DNA: TGTGCCAGCAGTTTATCGAATTCTCGCGTCCTAGGTAATGAGCAGTTCTTC. Its protein product is CASSLSNSRVLGNEQFF.

The chain couples TRBV30 to TRBJ2-7; weak D call: TRBD2 (7 bases). The CDR3 consists of 13 residues. V lost 4 bases and J 5 bases, leaving 15 bases between the germline ends. Germline CDR1 GTSNPN, CDR2 SVGIG (reference sequence). The CDR3 region has the DNA TGTGCCTGGACCTTGGGGGGGGGCAACGAGCAGTACTTC. Its protein product is CAWTLGGGNEQYF. The complete variable domain, with remaining parts taken from reference TRBV30 and TRBJ2-7, reads SQTIHQWPATLVQPVGSPLSLECTVEGTSNPNLYWYRQAAGRGLQLLFYSVGIGQISSEVPQNLSASRPQDRQFILSSKKLLLSDSGFYLCAWTLGGGNEQYFGPGTRLTVT.

J is TRBJ2-3 and V is TRBV27; D call uncertain. This CDR3 region has 13 residues. Trimming left V 5 bases short and J 2 bases short, with 8 bases between. Germline loops: CDR1 MNHEY, CDR2 SMNVEV (reference sequence). The CDR3 here is CASSPHNTDTQYF. The CDR3 DNA reads as TGTGCCAGCAGTCCACACAACACAGATACGCAGTATTTT.

The rearrangement uses TRBV28 and TRBJ2-4; 11 bases align to TRBD2. This CDR3 region has 17 residues. The V segment lost 5 bases and the J segment 4 bases; nucleotides outside the gene matches: 10. Germline V gene sequence: CDR1 MDHEN, CDR2 SYDVKM. In DNA, the CDR3 is TGTGCCAGCAGTCCTAAACCGGGACTAGCGGCGAAAAACATTCAGTACTTC. It translates to CASSPKPGLAAKNIQYF.

The chain couples TRBV27 to TRBJ2-1, with D perhaps matching TRBD1 (7 bases). V was clipped by 5 bases and J by 6 bases, with 17 bases between them. Germline CDR1 is MNHEY and CDR2 is SMNVEV (reference sequence). The CDR3 sequence is 15 residues long. The CDR3 region is CASSKPGQRANEQFF. CDR3 DNA: TGTGCCAGCAGTAAACCGGGACAGCGGGCCAATGAGCAGTTCTTC.

This sequence joins TRBV28 and TRBJ2-1; D is undetermined. The CDR3 is 12 residues long. The V and J ends lost 6 bases and 9 bases respectively, with 12 bases between them. Germline lookup yields CDR1 MDHEN and CDR2 SYDVKM. CDR3: CASSPPSVEQFF. CDR3 sequence (DNA): TGTGCCAGCAGCCCTCCTAGTGTTGAGCAGTTCTTC.

This rearrangement joins TRBV4-3 to TRBJ2-7, with D maybe TRBD1 (6 bases). The CDR3 is made up of 15 amino acids. V shed 0 bases and J shed 7 bases, with 16 bases lying between them. The V gene's germline CDR1 is LGHNA and CDR2 YSLEER. This CDR3 is CASSQDRSGAREQYF. CDR3 nucleotide sequence: TGCGCCAGCAGCCAAGATCGGTCAGGGGCGAGGGAGCAGTACTTC.

The V and J genes are TRBV7-9 and TRBJ2-7; 8 nucleotides agree with TRBD2. Per the germline V gene, CDR1 is SEHNR and CDR2 is FQNEAQ (reference sequence). This CDR3 spans 14 amino acids. Trimming took 5 bases from V and 2 from J; bases not matched to a gene: 5. The CDR3 DNA reads TGTGCCAGCAGCGGCAGACTAGCGCCCTACGAGCAGTACTTC. It encodes CASSGRLAPYEQYF.

Points on this clone: Within the sample, other DNA sequences also encode this same CDR3. The V gene is TRBV27, the J gene TRBJ2-5, with D uncertain. V lost 2 bases to trimming and J lost 1 base, with 8 bases between them. Germline lookup yields CDR1 MNHEY and CDR2 SMNVEV (reference sequence). The length of the CDR3 is 14 residues. The CDR3 spells CASSLRHPQETQYF. CDR3 in DNA: TGTGCCAGCAGTTTACGGCACCCCCAAGAGACCCAGTACTTC.

J is TRBJ1-1 and V is TRBV28; D not certain. Trimming removed 1 base from V and 4 bases from J, with 10 bases in between. The germline V gene encodes CDR1 MDHEN and CDR2 SYDVKM. The CDR3 is 14 residues long. The CDR3 DNA sequence: TGTGCCAGCAGTTTATTCCGGGGAAGCACTGAAGCTTTCTTT. Protein: CASSLFRGSTEAFF.

This chain connects TRBV6-1 to TRBJ2-7; 8 nucleotides match TRBD1. The V and J ends lost 5 bases and 4 bases, in that order; junction bases with no gene match: 10. The CDR3 is 15 amino acids. CDR1 is MNHNS, CDR2 SASEGT, per germline. The CDR3 bases are TGTGCCAGCAGTAAAGGACAGGGAGGTGTTTACGAGCAGTACTTC. It yields the protein CASSKGQGGVYEQYF.

Remarks on this clone: The germline gene is not matched at one end of the junction; a read error may be the cause. The rearrangement uses TRBV7-9 and TRBJ2-1; TRBD2 aligns across 11 bases. There are 16 residues in the CDR3. Germline-derived CDR1 and CDR2 are SEHNR and FQNEAQ (reference sequence). The CDR3 loop is CASSVAGGGPYNEQFF. In DNA, the CDR3 is TGTGCCAGCAGCGTAGCGGGAGGGGGCCCCTACAATGAGCAGTTCTTC.

The V and J genes are TRBV11-2 and TRBJ1-6; 8 nucleotides align to TRBD1. In germline, CDR1 is SGHAT, CDR2 FQNNGV. CDR3 size: 14 residues. Losses at the gene ends were 7 bases for V and 9 bases for J; bases not matched to a gene: 8. The CDR3 DNA is TGTGCCAGCAAAGGGACAGGCAAGGGTTCACCCCTCCACTTT. Its translation is CASKGTGKGSPLHF.

The chain couples TRBV7-9 to TRBJ1-1, with D possibly TRBD1 on 5 matching bases. The V end was cut by 11 bases, the J end by 3 bases, with 7 bases between. Germline CDR1 and CDR2: SEHNR and FQNEAQ (reference sequence). This CDR3 contains 10 residues. The CDR3 region is CAGGYTEAFF. DNA for the CDR3: TGTGCCGGGGGGTACACTGAAGCTTTCTTT.